This T cell receptor beta chain was recorded in a study of blood T cell repertoires in COVID-19. Overall study: Acute-phase and convalescent COVID-19 samples originated in the United States, Italy and Spain. From T cells, B-cell-depleted T cells, or PBMCs came the material, which was cDNA or gDNA.

Authors' analysis steps: From reference gene primer amplification, estimates of nucleated cell counts were derived. Generated by immunoSEQ multiplex PCR, the TCRdb table keeps only in-frame clones and is missing some. V and J calls and clone size are those listed in that table; D and trimming were worked out from the DNA. The data contain 200,000 to 250,000 clones, 65% to 90% of them seen just once; the ten biggest clones take up 7.4%. Looked up from germline, CDR1 is SGHTA and CDR2 is FQGNSA. CDR3 length: 14 residues. Trimming at V came to 6 bases and at J to 4 bases, leaving 7 bases not matched to a gene.

The genes are TRBV7-2 and TRBJ2-7; 9 bases align to TRBD2. The specimen sequenced was peripheral blood. The sequence derives from a woman aged 45-65 years with acute or convalescent COVID-19. CDR3 sequence reads: CASRIAGALYEQYF. The CDR3 DNA reads TGTGCCAGCAGAATAGCGGGAGCTCTGTACGAGCAGTACTTC.